These 3 T cell receptor beta chains came from one sample sequenced in a study of blood T cell repertoires in COVID-19. Sequencing used immunoSEQ multiplex PCR; TCRdb keeps in-frame clones, though not all of them. The profile shows approximately 240,000 clones, 85% to 90% of them singletons. The sequenced sample consisted of PBMCs or T cells enriched from blood (not recorded which). The receptor set was obtained from a woman aged 18-29 years in a cohort exposed to, infected with or recovered from COVID-19 (not recorded which).

The rearrangement joins TRBV4-1 to TRBJ2-3; 7 positions match TRBD1. V lost 2 bases to trimming and J lost 4 bases; unmatched junction nucleotides: 3. Germline V gene sequence: CDR1 MGHRA, CDR2 YSYEKL. The CDR3 spans 14 residues. CDR3 coding DNA: TGCGCCAGCAGCCAACAACAGGGGCCAGATACGCAGTATTTT. Its protein is CASSQQQGPDTQYF.

The J gene is TRBJ2-3, the V gene TRBV29-1, with TRBD1 matching over 8 bases. The trim removed 4 bases at V and 2 bases at J, leaving 2 bases unmatched. Germline V gene sequence: CDR1 SQVTM, CDR2 ANQGSEA. This CDR3 has 13 amino acids. For the CDR3, the DNA is TGCAGCGTTGGACAGGGGCCCACAGATACGCAGTATTTT. This codes for CSVGQGPTDTQYF.

The chain employs TRBV6-6 and TRBJ2-3; 7 bases are a match to TRBD1. In germline, CDR1 is MNHNY, CDR2 SVGAGI (reference sequence). V lost 11 bases to trimming and J lost 1 base; unmatched junction nucleotides: 9. The CDR3 is 14 residues long. CDR3 region: CAVSPGTGTDTQYF. CDR3 nucleotide sequence: TGTGCCGTCTCACCGGGGACAGGCACAGATACGCAGTATTTT.